These 11 T cell receptor beta chains originate from one sample sequenced in a study of CD8 T cells in Susac syndrome. RNA in amounts of about 0.5 to 1 ug was reverse transcribed with random hexamers. TCRdb passed the immunoSEQ multiplex PCR reads through MiXCR, listing each CDR3 protein once. The repertoire holds 130,000 or so distinct CDR3 sequences, with about 94% as singletons. Source material: CD8+ T cells from PBMCs. These receptors came from a human donor with Susac syndrome.

The genes are TRBV20-1 and TRBJ2-1; D is unclear. Looked up from germline, CDR1 is DFQATT and CDR2 is SNEGSKA (reference sequence). The CDR3 has 12 amino acids. Trimming cost V 5 bases and J 5 bases, with 10 bases left between them. The CDR3 protein is CSAWRLNNEQFF. Here the CDR3 DNA reads TGCAGTGCTTGGAGACTCAACAATGAGCAGTTCTTC.

The chain joins TRBV7-9 to TRBJ1-1; TRBD1 might be the D (5 bases). V shed 5 bases and J shed 3 bases, with 13 bases lying between them. This CDR3 is 14 amino acids long. CDR1 is SEHNR, CDR2 FQNEAQ, per germline (reference sequence). The CDR3 region has the DNA TGTGCCAGCAGCACCCGGGACTGGGACACTGAAGCTTTCTTT. Protein product: CASSTRDWDTEAFF.

This chain joins TRBV11-1 and TRBJ1-2, with D hard to call. There are 12 residues in the CDR3. With 2 bases removed from V and 5 bases from J, the gap between germline ends came to 6 bases. Germline CDR1 is SGHAT and CDR2 is FQDESV (reference sequence). CDR3 sequence: CASSLCLYGYTF. The CDR3 nucleotides are TGTGCCAGCAGCTTATGCTTGTATGGCTACACCTTC.

This clonotype was recorded once. The gene calls are TRBV7-7 and TRBJ2-5; unclear D gene. The CDR3 has 15 amino acids. Germline-derived CDR1 and CDR2 are SSHAT and FNYEAQ (reference sequence). V was trimmed by 3 bases and J by 4 bases, leaving 15 bases between them. Written as DNA, the CDR3 is TGTGCCAGCAGCTTGCGTGGGTTAACGGGAGAGACCCAGTACTTC. Residues: CASSLRGLTGETQYF.

This clonotype appeared once. This chain connects TRBV29-1 to TRBJ2-2, with D perhaps TRBD2 (5 bases). V gave up 3 bases and J gave up 0 bases, with 8 bases separating them. The CDR3 contains 14 residues. The germline CDR1 and CDR2 sequences are SQVTM and ANQGSEA. In DNA, the CDR3 is TGCAGCGTTGATCGGGATACGAACACCGGGGAGCTGTTTTTT. It is translated as CSVDRDTNTGELFF.

V and J are TRBV9 and TRBJ2-3; TRBD2 agrees at 11 bases. V was pared by 0 bases and J by 8 bases, with 8 bases of the junction left unmatched. Germline loops: CDR1 SGDLS, CDR2 YYNGEE. The CDR3 length is 16 residues. The chain's CDR3 is CASSVAPLAGGLTQYF. The CDR3 nucleotides are TGTGCCAGCAGCGTAGCCCCCCTAGCGGGGGGACTTACGCAGTATTTT. Full variable domain (missing parts from reference TRBV9 and TRBJ2-3): DSGVTQTPKHLITATGQRVTLRCSPRSGDLSVYWYQQSLDQGLQFLIQYYNGEERAKGNILERFSAQQFPDLHSELNLSSLELGDSALYFCASSVAPLAGGLTQYFGPGTRLTVL.

The V gene is TRBV7-9, the J gene TRBJ1-5; D gene ambiguous. Per the germline V gene, CDR1 is SEHNR and CDR2 is FQNEAQ (reference sequence). This CDR3 has 13 amino acids. V was clipped by 5 bases and J by 7 bases, with 12 bases between them. CDR3 in DNA: TGTGCCAGCAGCGGGTCCTTGGGGCAGCCCCAGCATTTT. It translates to CASSGSLGQPQHF.

The chain is built from TRBV5-6 and TRBJ2-7; D is possibly TRBD2 (5 bases). The V gene's germline CDR1 is SGHDT and CDR2 YYEEEE. The V gene lost 0 bases and the J gene lost 3 bases, with 16 bases spanning the gap. This CDR3 has 16 amino acids. CDR3 bases: TGTGCCAGCAGCTTGGGCAGCGGCACGCGGCGCTACGAGCAGTACTTC. Encoded protein: CASSLGSGTRRYEQYF.

The gene calls are TRBV20-1 and TRBJ1-2, with 8 positions matching TRBD1. With V trimmed by 4 bases and J by 5 bases, 9 bases remained unmatched. Per germline, CDR1 DFQATT and CDR2 SNEGSKA (reference sequence). The length of the CDR3 is 14 residues. The CDR3 sequence: CSATIRDRSYGYTF. In DNA form, the CDR3 reads TGCAGTGCTACGATCCGGGACAGGTCTTATGGCTACACCTTC.

V usage is TRBV9 and J usage is TRBJ1-1, with 7 bases fitting TRBD1. Unmatched junction bases numbered 12, after V lost 4 bases and J lost 6 bases. The CDR3 extends over 15 amino acids. The germline gives CDR1 SGDLS, CDR2 YYNGEE. The CDR3 loop reads CASSLGQAMSAEAFF. As DNA, the CDR3 is TGTGCCAGCAGCCTCGGACAGGCCATGTCGGCTGAAGCTTTCTTT.

The V gene is TRBV4-1, the J gene TRBJ2-5; D is undetermined. V gave up 1 base and J gave up 5 bases, with 11 bases separating them. The CDR3 has 14 amino acids. Germline values: CDR1 MGHRA, CDR2 YSYEKL. CDR3 loop: CASSQGGWWETQYF. CDR3 DNA: TGCGCCAGCAGCCAAGGGGGATGGTGGGAGACCCAGTACTTC.